This T cell receptor (beta chain) was profiled in a study of CD8 T cells in ankylosing spondylitis. Overall study results and limits: Within peripheral blood, clones linked to disease were CD8+ and relatively rare. For ankylosing spondylitis blood, a TCR beta motif of about 8 highly homologous variants appeared characteristic. From matched ankylosing spondylitis synovial fluid, disease-linked clones were reportedly recovered at significantly enriched levels.

This clonotype was picked up many times. Its antigen remains unidentified. The CDR3 is made up of 12 amino acids. The germline V and J ends were trimmed by 6 bases and 3 bases, with 9 bases remaining between them. With molecular barcodes, quantitative 5'-RACE was used to make the TCR beta libraries. MiXCR was run by TCRdb on the 5' RACE reads, yielding one entry per CDR3 protein. The data contain under 250,000 distinct CDR3 sequences, roughly a tenth of them seen just once; the ten biggest clones take up roughly 2.5%. This sequence was found in a male donor with ankylosing spondylitis or in good health (not recorded which). The chain has TRBV12-3 or TRBV12-4 and TRBJ2-7; D is ambiguous. The sequenced sample was blood, either unsorted or a sorted T cell fraction (not recorded which). The CDR3 coding sequence is TGTGCCAGCAGCCTGACCCGCTACGAGCAGTACTTC. Protein: CASSLTRYEQYF.